These 27 T cell receptor beta chains were all obtained from the same sample, sequenced in a study of PD-L1 blockade in urothelial cancer. The repertoire was sequenced with immunoSEQ multiplex PCR; TCRdb's copy has only in-frame clones and lacks some. This table holds tens of thousands of clones, 70% to 80% found once. Time point indicated: peripheral blood 6 weeks after treatment start. The specimen was PBMCs, collected around atezolizumab (anti-PD-L1) treatment. The receptors stem from a man in his sixties or seventies with urothelial cancer.

The genes are TRBV18 and TRBJ2-7; unclear D gene. From germline, CDR1 is KGHSH and CDR2 LQKENI. The V end was cut by 4 bases, the J end by 3 bases, with 13 bases between. The CDR3 runs to 14 residues. CDR3 residues: CASSQTRGNYEQYF. The CDR3 nucleotides are TGTGCCAGCTCACAAACCAGAGGAAACTACGAGCAGTACTTC.

This chain joins TRBV29-1 and TRBJ2-3, with D possibly being TRBD2 (6 bases). Germline V lookup: CDR1 SQVTM, CDR2 ANQGSEA. The CDR3 is 14 amino acids. V was shortened by 4 bases and J by 0 bases, with 11 bases between the two germline ends. The DNA of the CDR3 is TGCAGCGTTGGGGGGGTAGGGAGCACAGATACGCAGTATTTT. Its protein is CSVGGVGSTDTQYF.

The V gene is TRBV19, the J gene TRBJ2-7, with 8 bases fitting TRBD2. The germline CDR1 and CDR2 sequences are LNHDA and SQIVND (reference sequence). J gave up 2 bases and V 5 bases, and 14 bases lay outside the gene matches. The CDR3 spans 17 residues. This CDR3 reads CASSSPRGGFGTYEQYF. CDR3 bases: TGTGCCAGTAGTTCCCCTCGGGGGGGGTTCGGCACCTACGAGCAGTACTTC.

The V call is TRBV18, the J call TRBJ2-2, with TRBD1 matching 7 bases. Germline CDR1 reads KGHSH; CDR2 reads LQKENI. This CDR3 region has 15 residues. Losses at the gene ends were 3 bases for V and 6 bases for J; bases not matched to a gene: 7. The CDR3 DNA sequence: TGTGCCAGCTCACCTATACTCCAGGGGGCCGGGGAGCTGTTTTTT. Encoded protein: CASSPILQGAGELFF.

The chain links TRBV6-1 to TRBJ1-6; possible D gene TRBD1, 6 bases. From germline, CDR1 is MNHNS and CDR2 SASEGT. With 4 bases removed from V and 10 bases from J, the gap between germline ends came to 20 bases. The CDR3 is 16 residues long. CDR3: CASSALSQGRYSPLHF. In DNA form, the CDR3 reads TGTGCCAGCAGTGCCCTCTCACAGGGTCGTTACTCACCCCTCCACTTT.

The chain couples TRBV18 to TRBJ1-2; D gene unclear. CDR1 is KGHSH and CDR2 is LQKENI in the germline V gene. With 3 bases removed from V and 4 bases from J, the gap between germline ends came to 12 bases. There are 14 residues in the CDR3. CDR3 sequence: CASSPSGSGYGYTF. The DNA of the CDR3 is TGTGCCAGCTCACCCTCCGGGTCCGGCTATGGCTACACCTTC. Based on the CDR3 plus reference TRBV18 and TRBJ1-2, the full variable domain is NAGVMQNPRHLVRRRGQEARLRCSPMKGHSHVYWYRQLPEEGLKFMVYLQKENIIDESGMPKERFSAEFPKEGPSILRIQQVVRGDSAAYFCASSPSGSGYGYTFGSGTRLTVV.

The count of this clone is one. This chain connects TRBV2 to TRBJ1-1; 10 nucleotides align to TRBD1. The V gene's germline CDR1 is SNHLY and CDR2 FYNNEI. After removal of 6 bases from V and 0 bases from J, the junction contained 1 base not matched to a gene. The CDR3 loop spans 14 amino acids. CDR3 region: CASRGQGMNTEAFF. The CDR3 nucleotides are TGTGCCAGCAGGGGACAGGGGATGAACACTGAAGCTTTCTTT.

CDR3 in DNA: TGTGCCAGCAGCTTGCGGGAGACCCAGTACTTC. Protein sequence: CASSLRETQYF. The V and J genes are TRBV5-6 and TRBJ2-5; D gene uncertain. CDR1 SGHDT and CDR2 YYEEEE come from the germline V gene. This CDR3 spans 11 amino acids. V dropped 1 base and J dropped 5 bases, with 3 bases sitting between them.

This clone was seen a handful of times. The rearrangement links TRBV27 to TRBJ1-2; D is perhaps TRBD1 (5 bases). The CDR3 spans 13 residues. Trimming took off 6 bases at V and 8 bases at J, with 16 bases between the two ends. Germline V gene sequence: CDR1 MNHEY, CDR2 SMNVEV (reference sequence). The CDR3 is CASRSALGGGYTF. The DNA for the CDR3 is TGTGCCAGCAGATCCGCCCTCGGGGGAGGCTACACCTTC.

The gene calls are TRBV30 and TRBJ2-7, with 7 nucleotides matching TRBD1. Germline CDR1 reads GTSNPN; CDR2 reads SVGIG (reference sequence). V dropped 1 base and J dropped 6; count of bases not matched to a gene: 6. This CDR3 contains 13 residues. CDR3 region: CAWSEYRGSEQYF. The CDR3 DNA reads as TGTGCCTGGAGTGAATACAGGGGAAGCGAGCAGTACTTC.

The chain joins TRBV5-1 to TRBJ1-1; D perhaps matches TRBD1 (5 bases). This CDR3 has 15 residues. Trimming cost V 1 base and J 4 bases, with 14 bases left between them. CDR1 and CDR2 (germline): SGHRS, YFSETQ. This CDR3 is CASSLRVGGGTEAFF. In DNA, the CDR3 is TGCGCCAGCAGCTTGCGGGTTGGGGGAGGCACTGAAGCTTTCTTT.

This clone turned up a few times. The rearrangement links TRBV10-2 to TRBJ2-2; a weak D match, TRBD2 (7 bases). The germline V gene has CDR1 WSHSY and CDR2 SAAADI. V lost 3 bases and J lost 6, with 17 bases in between. The CDR3 contains 16 residues. The CDR3 reads CASSERGGRGPGELFF. The CDR3 DNA follows: TGCGCCAGCAGTGAAAGGGGGGGGCGAGGGCCCGGGGAGCTGTTTTTT.

This chain joins TRBV11-2 and TRBJ2-5; 7 bases fit TRBD2. The germline CDR1 and CDR2 sequences are SGHAT and FQNNGV. This CDR3 region has 17 residues. V trimming: 5 bases; J trimming: 7 bases; junction bases outside the gene matches: 19. The DNA for the CDR3 is TGTGCCAGCAGCCCCATGAATGGGGGGGAAATTATTGCGACCCAGTACTTC. It specifies CASSPMNGGEIIATQYF. The entire variable domain, with the rest obtained from reference TRBV11-2 and TRBJ2-5, is as follows: EAGVAQSPRYKIIEKRQSVAFWCNPISGHATLYWYQQILGQGPKLLIQFQNNGVVDDSQLPKDRFSAERLKGVDSTLKIQPAKLEDSAVYLCASSPMNGGEIIATQYFGPGTRLLVL.

This clone has a handful of counts. This chain joins TRBV6-4 and TRBJ2-6, with D possibly being TRBD1 (5 bases). Germline CDR1 MRHNA, CDR2 SNTAGT. Trimming shortened V by 2 bases and J by 2 bases, and 10 bases separated the two germline ends. This CDR3 region has 16 residues. CDR3 in amino acids: CASSDIAGPGANVLTF. The CDR3 DNA sequence: TGTGCCAGCAGTGACATAGCAGGGCCTGGGGCCAACGTCCTGACTTTC.

This chain joins TRBV19 and TRBJ2-7; D perhaps matches TRBD1 (6 bases). CDR1 is LNHDA and CDR2 is SQIVND in the germline V gene (reference sequence). Trimming stripped 3 bases from V and 3 bases from J, with 6 bases between. The CDR3 contains 12 residues. CDR3 in amino acids: CASSMDSYEQYF. The CDR3 DNA follows: TGTGCCAGTAGTATGGACAGCTACGAGCAGTACTTC.

This clone appeared a few times. V usage is TRBV5-1 and J usage is TRBJ1-4; 7 nucleotides agree with TRBD1. V lost 0 bases to trimming and J lost 5 bases; unmatched junction nucleotides: 7. Germline V gene lookup returns CDR1 SGHRS and CDR2 YFSETQ. The CDR3 sequence is 16 residues long. The CDR3 spells CASSLDVRGRNEKLFF. The CDR3 bases are TGCGCCAGCAGCTTGGATGTCAGGGGGAGAAATGAAAAACTGTTTTTT. Using reference TRBV5-1 and TRBJ1-4 for the parts outside the CDR3, the full variable domain is KAGVTQTPRYLIKTRGQQVTLSCSPISGHRSVSWYQQTPGQGLQFLFEYFSETQRNKGNFPGRFSGRQFSNSRSEMNVSTLELGDSALYLCASSLDVRGRNEKLFFGSGTQLSVL.

The chain combines TRBV7-2 with TRBJ1-1; maybe TRBD1 (5 bases). V lost 5 bases and J 10 bases, leaving 26 bases between the germline ends. CDR1 is SGHTA, CDR2 FQGNSA, per germline. CDR3 length: 16 residues. CDR3 sequence (DNA): TGTGCCAGCAGCCCTTTTCCACGGGGGAAGACCAATGTAGCTTTCTTT. As protein: CASSPFPRGKTNVAFF.

CDR3 protein: CASSLGGTGLEKLFF. DNA of the CDR3: TGTGCCAGCAGCTTAGGTGGGACAGGGCTTGAAAAACTGTTTTTT. The chain uses TRBV7-9 and TRBJ1-4; 9 nucleotides match TRBD1. This CDR3 contains 15 residues. J was trimmed by 7 bases and V by 1 base; bases with no gene match: 4. Germline CDR1 reads SEHNR; CDR2 reads FQNEAQ (reference sequence).

The genes are TRBV28 and TRBJ2-3; 7 nucleotides align to TRBD2. V was pared by 4 bases and J by 1 base, with 2 bases of the junction left unmatched. Germline assignment: CDR1 MDHEN and CDR2 SYDVKM. The CDR3 is made up of 14 amino acids. DNA for the CDR3: TGTGCCAGCAGTTCGCTAGCGGGCACAGATACGCAGTATTTT. Its translation is CASSSLAGTDTQYF.

The chain uses TRBV18 and TRBJ2-2; 8 bases match TRBD1. The CDR3 extends over 14 amino acids. Germline V lookup: CDR1 KGHSH, CDR2 LQKENI. Trimming cost V 4 bases and J 7 bases; bases outside gene matches: 5. The CDR3 DNA follows: TGTGCCAGCTCACTGGAGACAGGGGTCGGGGAGCTGTTTTTT. Its translation is CASSLETGVGELFF.

This chain connects TRBV2 to TRBJ1-4, with D hard to call. CDR3 length: 14 amino acids. V dropped 4 bases and J dropped 3 bases, with 9 bases sitting between them. Germline CDR1 is SNHLY and CDR2 is FYNNEI. CDR3 residues: CASSGRSPNEKLFF. The CDR3 nucleotides are TGTGCCAGCAGTGGACGGAGCCCTAATGAAAAACTGTTTTTT.

The rearrangement joins TRBV5-4 to TRBJ2-1, with 9 bases that match TRBD1. In germline, CDR1 is SGHNT, CDR2 YYREEE (reference sequence). The V segment lost 4 bases and the J segment 9 bases; nucleotides outside the gene matches: 14. CDR3 length: 16 residues. In DNA, the CDR3 is TGTGCCAGCAGCCTTTCCTCCGGGACAGGGACGGGTGAGCAGTTCTTC. Its translation is CASSLSSGTGTGEQFF. The complete variable domain, with remaining parts taken from reference TRBV5-4 and TRBJ2-1, reads ETGVTQSPTHLIKTRGQQVTLRCSSQSGHNTVSWYQQALGQGPQFIFQYYREEENGRGNFPPRFSGLQFPNYSSELNVNALELDDSALYLCASSLSSGTGTGEQFFGPGTRLTVL.

The chain couples TRBV19 to TRBJ1-1; D uncertain. This CDR3 is built from 14 residues. With 3 bases removed from V and 0 bases from J, the gap between germline ends came to 8 bases. Germline CDR1 reads LNHDA; CDR2 reads SQIVND (reference sequence). CDR3 DNA: TGTGCCAGTAGTATTCGGGTCATGAACACTGAAGCTTTCTTT. This gives the protein CASSIRVMNTEAFF.

The chain combines TRBV7-2 with TRBJ2-5; D is perhaps TRBD1 (5 bases). Germline V CDR1 and CDR2: SGHTA, FQGNSA. The CDR3 spans 17 residues. V lost 3 bases and J lost 0, with 17 bases in between. The CDR3 DNA reads as TGTGCCAGCAGCTTCCCCAGGGCGCAACGCTACCAAGAGACCCAGTACTTC. Translated, it gives CASSFPRAQRYQETQYF.

The chain has TRBV27 and TRBJ1-2, with D perhaps TRBD1 (5 bases). V lost 8 bases, J lost 5 bases, and 18 bases lay in between. The CDR3 has 14 residues. Germline-derived CDR1 and CDR2 are MNHEY and SMNVEV (reference sequence). The CDR3 here is CASSGGALGYGYTF. The CDR3 DNA reads TGTGCCAGCTCCGGAGGGGCGTTAGGGTATGGCTACACCTTC.

The chain carries TRBV6-5 and TRBJ1-4; 7 bases align to TRBD1. V trimming: 6 bases; J trimming: 5 bases; junction bases outside the gene matches: 6. This CDR3 has 14 residues. Looked up from germline, CDR1 is MNHEY and CDR2 is SVGAGI. CDR3 in DNA: TGTGCCAGCAGACCGACAGGGAGGAATGAAAAACTGTTTTTT. Translating gives CASRPTGRNEKLFF.

The chain carries TRBV5-4 and TRBJ2-3; 11 bases align to TRBD2. Germline CDR1 and CDR2: SGHNT and YYREEE (reference sequence). CDR3 size: 15 residues. V shed 4 bases and J 4 bases; nucleotides not matched to a gene: 5. The chain's CDR3 is CASSISGGASDTQYF. In DNA, the CDR3 is TGTGCCAGCAGCATTAGCGGGGGGGCCTCAGATACGCAGTATTTT.